Below are 24 T cell receptor beta chains sequenced from a single sample in a study of T cells after yellow fever vaccination. A single record per CDR3 protein comes from TCRdb applying MiXCR to the 5' RACE reads. This table holds around 530,000 distinct CDR3 sequences, about 17% found once. The sequencing used PBMCs, collected roughly 5 days after the first yellow fever vaccination. These receptors were collected from a young man who received the YFV17D yellow fever vaccine.

This clonotype was detected a few times. The chain combines TRBV20-1 with TRBJ1-1; no reliable D call. V was cut by 0 bases and J by 3 bases, with 5 bases left in between. From germline, CDR1 is DFQATT and CDR2 SNEGSKA (reference sequence). The CDR3 has 12 residues. The CDR3 nucleotides are TGCAGTGCTAGAGACCGGCACACTGAAGCTTTCTTT. It encodes CSARDRHTEAFF.

A few counts support this clonotype. The V call is TRBV4-3, the J call TRBJ2-2, with 8 bases aligning to TRBD1. The CDR3 is 17 residues long. The V and J ends lost 4 bases and 1 base, in that order; junction bases with no gene match: 8. Germline CDR1 LGHNA, CDR2 YSLEER. The CDR3 loop reads CASSRTGSEENTGELFF. The CDR3 coding sequence is TGCGCCAGCAGCCGGACAGGGTCAGAAGAGAACACCGGGGAGCTGTTTTTT.

In this sample, this clonotype turned up a few times. V gene TRBV7-8 combines with J gene TRBJ1-1, with a tentative D call TRBD1 (6 bases). Between the trimmed V and J ends, which lost 4 bases and 11 bases, there was a span of 17 bases. CDR1 and CDR2 from the germline V gene are SGHVS and FQNEAQ. The CDR3 has 13 residues. The CDR3 DNA sequence: TGTGCCAGCAGCTCCGTCTGGGGGCAGGGTGCTTTCTTT. As protein: CASSSVWGQGAFF.

The V gene is TRBV5-5, the J gene TRBJ2-5; D is perhaps TRBD1 or TRBD2 (6 bases each). The CDR3 has 14 amino acids. Germline values: CDR1 SGHKS, CDR2 YYEKEE (reference sequence). Deletions cut 6 bases from V and 2 bases from J, with 14 bases between. In DNA, the CDR3 is TGTGCCAGCAAGCCAAGGGGGGATCAAGAGACCCAGTACTTC. Its protein is CASKPRGDQETQYF.

The V and J genes are TRBV20-1 and TRBJ1-1; 8 bases are shared with TRBD1. Trimming at V came to 3 bases and at J to 0 bases, leaving 15 bases not matched to a gene. This CDR3 is built from 18 residues. The germline V gene has CDR1 DFQATT and CDR2 SNEGSKA (reference sequence). The DNA for the CDR3 is TGCAGTGCTAGGGCAGGGGGCCCCATATTGAGTATGAACACTGAAGCTTTCTTT. It yields the protein CSARAGGPILSMNTEAFF.

The V and J genes are TRBV4-2 and TRBJ2-1; 7 positions match TRBD1. V dropped 0 bases and J dropped 8; count of bases not matched to a gene: 7. CDR3 length: 15 amino acids. Germline loops: CDR1 LGHNA, CDR2 YNFKEQ. The CDR3 here is CASSQEKGALYEQFF. The CDR3 DNA reads as TGTGCCAGCAGCCAAGAGAAGGGGGCTCTGTATGAGCAGTTCTTC.

This clonotype was counted only a few times. The rearrangement links TRBV6-1 to TRBJ1-3; D might be TRBD1 (5 bases). The CDR3 runs to 15 residues. Germline assignment: CDR1 MNHNS and CDR2 SASEGT. Between the trimmed V and J ends, which lost 8 bases and 1 base, there was a span of 15 bases. CDR3 coding DNA: TGTGCCAGCTGGCAGGGTGTGAGGTCTGGAAACACCATATATTTT. Translating gives CASWQGVRSGNTIYF.

The rearrangement joins TRBV5-4 to TRBJ2-3; D gene uncertain. The V end lost 1 base, the J end lost 0 bases, and 9 bases lay between the germline ends. This CDR3 spans 15 amino acids. The V gene's germline CDR1 is SGHNT and CDR2 YYREEE (reference sequence). The CDR3 DNA reads TGTGCCAGCAGCTTGCGGGCACCTAGCACAGATACGCAGTATTTT. As protein: CASSLRAPSTDTQYF. Complete variable domain (other parts from reference TRBV5-4 and TRBJ2-3): ETGVTQSPTHLIKTRGQQVTLRCSSQSGHNTVSWYQQALGQGPQFIFQYYREEENGRGNFPPRFSGLQFPNYSSELNVNALELDDSALYLCASSLRAPSTDTQYFGPGTRLTVL.

The chain has TRBV4-1 and TRBJ2-3; D may be TRBD2 (5 bases). V lost 0 bases and J lost 8, with 18 bases in between. CDR1 and CDR2 from the germline V gene are MGHRA and YSYEKL. The CDR3 loop spans 16 amino acids. CDR3 bases: TGCGCCAGCAGCCAAGAAGGAGGCGGAAGTGTAGGTACGCAGTATTTT. Its translation is CASSQEGGGSVGTQYF.

This clonotype was recorded a few times. This sequence joins TRBV9 and TRBJ2-7; TRBD1 matches at 9 bases. The CDR3 covers 15 residues. CDR1 and CDR2 (germline): SGDLS, YYNGEE. Unmatched junction bases numbered 8, after V lost 3 bases and J lost 4 bases. The CDR3 sequence: CASSADDRGGYEQYF. CDR3 in DNA: TGTGCCAGCAGCGCGGACGACAGGGGGGGATACGAGCAGTACTTC.

J is TRBJ2-4 and V is TRBV2, with 9 bases matching TRBD1. Germline-derived CDR1 and CDR2 are SNHLY and FYNNEI. The J segment lost 3 bases and the V segment lost 7 bases, leaving 7 bases of the junction unmatched. The CDR3 contains 15 residues. CDR3 sequence (DNA): TGTGCCAGCACCGTGGACAGGGGTGGCAAAAACATTCAGTACTTC. Encoded protein: CASTVDRGGKNIQYF.

There are a few counts of this clonotype. The chain combines TRBV5-1 with TRBJ2-3; D remains ambiguous. CDR1 is SGHRS, CDR2 YFSETQ, per germline. Trimming stripped 0 bases from V and 4 bases from J, with 12 bases between. The CDR3 consists of 15 residues. For the CDR3, the DNA is TGCGCCAGCAGCTTGGATGGCGTTGCGGCAGATACGCAGTATTTT. This encodes CASSLDGVAADTQYF.

The chain recombines TRBV12-3 or TRBV12-4 with TRBJ1-5; maybe TRBD1 (5 bases). The CDR3 runs to 16 residues. The germline V and J ends were trimmed by 5 bases and 0 bases, with 14 bases remaining between them. CDR3 nucleotides: TGTGCCAGCAGTCCAGGGCCGAGAGGTAGCAATCAGCCCCAGCATTTT. Translated: CASSPGPRGSNQPQHF.

This clonotype occurred a few times. The J gene is TRBJ2-5, the V gene TRBV4-3; TRBD2 matches at 7 bases. Trimming removed 4 bases from V and 5 bases from J; junction bases left unmatched: 19. CDR1 and CDR2 (germline): LGHNA, YSLEER. This CDR3 has 18 residues. The CDR3 here is CASSRRWVGLVEDETQYF. The CDR3 coding sequence is TGCGCCAGCAGCCGAAGATGGGTAGGACTAGTGGAGGACGAGACCCAGTACTTC.

This clonotype has just a few counts. The V and J genes are TRBV12-3 or TRBV12-4 and TRBJ2-1, with 10 bases that match TRBD2. The CDR3 loop spans 17 amino acids. Trimming at V came to 5 bases and at J to 1 base, leaving 8 bases not matched to a gene. The CDR3 DNA is TGTGCCAGCAGTCGAGGGAGCGGGAGGGGATCCTACAATGAGCAGTTCTTC. Its translation is CASSRGSGRGSYNEQFF.

This clonotype showed up just a few times. V gene TRBV6-1 combines with J gene TRBJ1-1, with 7 bases fitting TRBD1. CDR3 length: 15 amino acids. Unmatched junction bases numbered 10, after V lost 6 bases and J lost 3 bases. Germline V lookup: CDR1 MNHNS, CDR2 SASEGT. CDR3 nucleotides: TGTGCCAGCAGAGGACAGGTCCTGTTGGACACTGAAGCTTTCTTT. It yields the protein CASRGQVLLDTEAFF.

The J gene is TRBJ1-1, the V gene TRBV4-2; D unclear. V lost 4 bases and J lost 4, with 25 bases in between. There are 18 residues in the CDR3. CDR1 LGHNA and CDR2 YNFKEQ come from the germline V gene. CDR3 nucleotide sequence: TGTGCCAGCAGCCGCGGGCACGGGGATCACGGAATTAGCACTGAAGCTTTCTTT. Translated, it gives CASSRGHGDHGISTEAFF.

The sample holds a few counts of this clonotype. The chain uses TRBV4-2 and TRBJ2-7, with 7 positions matching TRBD1. CDR3 length: 13 amino acids. J lost 7 bases, V lost 4 bases, and 7 bases had no gene match. The germline V gene has CDR1 LGHNA and CDR2 YNFKEQ. DNA of the CDR3: TGTGCCAGCAGCCCTAGGGGGCTGGAGGAGCAGTACTTC. This translates into CASSPRGLEEQYF.

Many counts were recorded for this clonotype. The gene calls are TRBV6-5 and TRBJ2-1, with D perhaps TRBD2 (5 bases). V gave up 6 bases and J gave up 5 bases, with 14 bases separating them. Per germline, CDR1 MNHEY and CDR2 SVGAGI. The CDR3 sequence is 14 residues long. The CDR3 coding sequence is TGTGCCAGCAGGAGGGTGACCGTTGACAATGAGCAGTTCTTC. Protein: CASRRVTVDNEQFF.

This chain uses TRBV27 with TRBJ2-1; TRBD2 is a possible D gene (6 bases). The CDR3 has 15 residues. Trimming took 5 bases from V and 6 from J, leaving 17 bases between them. Germline CDR1 MNHEY, CDR2 SMNVEV (reference sequence). The CDR3 region is CASSPLADLSNEQFF. For the CDR3, the DNA is TGTGCCAGCAGTCCCTTAGCGGACCTCTCCAATGAGCAGTTCTTC.

This clonotype was detected only a few times. V usage is TRBV20-1 and J usage is TRBJ1-5; D is uncertain. CDR1 is DFQATT and CDR2 is SNEGSKA in the germline V gene (reference sequence). The CDR3 contains 14 residues. V lost 3 bases, J lost 8 bases, and 17 bases lay in between. The CDR3 here is CSASGVRTSEPQHF. As DNA, the CDR3 is TGCAGTGCTAGTGGGGTCAGGACGTCGGAGCCCCAGCATTTT.

This clonotype was seen a few times. This chain links TRBV5-1 with TRBJ1-1; TRBD1 matches 7 bases. The trim removed 2 bases at V and 5 bases at J, leaving 9 bases unmatched. Germline V gene lookup returns CDR1 SGHRS and CDR2 YFSETQ. The CDR3 contains 15 residues. For the CDR3, the DNA is TGCGCCAGCAGCTTTTCCGACAGGGTCAAAACTGAAGCTTTCTTT. Protein: CASSFSDRVKTEAFF.

This clonotype was detected ten times or more. The V gene is TRBV29-1, the J gene TRBJ2-3, with a possible D match to TRBD2 (6 bases). Germline V CDR1 and CDR2: SQVTM, ANQGSEA. The V gene lost 6 bases and the J gene lost 0 bases, with 13 bases spanning the gap. The CDR3 has 14 amino acids. The CDR3 sequence is CSVGTLISTDTQYF. The CDR3 DNA reads TGCAGCGTGGGGACTCTAATAAGCACAGATACGCAGTATTTT.

The V gene is TRBV12-3 or TRBV12-4, the J gene TRBJ2-5, with D perhaps assigned TRBD1 or TRBD2 (6 bases each). The CDR3 has 15 amino acids. V was pared by 3 bases and J by 5 bases, with 16 bases between. The CDR3 bases are TGTGCCAGCAGTTTTGGACGAGGGGGGATCGAGACCCAGTACTTC. Translation gives CASSFGRGGIETQYF.